A selection of T cell receptor beta chains follows, all from one sample in a study of blood T cells in healthy people across ages. Via MiXCR, TCRdb re-called the 5' RACE reads, giving one row per CDR3 protein. The sample shows 800,000 to 950,000 distinct CDR3 sequences, around 48% of them seen only once. Specimen: blood. The receptors were gathered from a man aged 25-40 years in good health. Each CDR3 is given with its conserved first and last residue. The D gene is left open where the match is weak. Size tells how often a clone was seen (once, few, many) or the class of an expanded clone, and some rows leave it out.

clone size	CDR3 length	D gene	V gene	J gene	CDR3 protein	CDR3 DNA
.	15	TRBD1	TRBV7-9	TRBJ2-1	CASSHGVGTDGEQFF	TGTGCCAGCAGCCACGGGGTTGGGACAGATGGTGAGCAGTTCTTC
.	12	.	TRBV20-1	TRBJ1-1	CSARNRNTEAFF	TGCAGTGCTAGAAACAGGAACACTGAAGCTTTCTTT
.	13	.	TRBV20-1	TRBJ1-5	CSAQESGDQPQHF	TGCAGTGCTCAGGAGTCAGGAGACCAGCCCCAGCATTTT
.	14	TRBD2	TRBV6-2/TRBV6-3	TRBJ2-7	CASSYRLAGYEQYF	TGTGCCAGCAGTTACAGACTAGCGGGATACGAGCAGTACTTC
few	15	TRBD2	TRBV20-1	TRBJ2-3	CSASSAAGLGDTQYF	TGCAGTGCTAGTTCCGCAGCGGGGCTTGGCGATACGCAGTATTTT
.	15	TRBD1	TRBV11-3	TRBJ2-5	CASSRRQGIQETQYF	TGTGCCAGCAGCAGAAGACAGGGCATCCAAGAGACCCAGTACTTC
.	15	.	TRBV27	TRBJ2-5	CASSFRASTQETQYF	TGTGCCAGCAGTTTCAGGGCGTCTACTCAAGAGACCCAGTACTTC
.	16	TRBD2	TRBV18	TRBJ2-1	CASSPPGTRLYNEQFF	TGTGCCAGCTCACCACCCGGGACTAGGCTCTACAATGAGCAGTTCTTC
.	16	.	TRBV18	TRBJ2-2	CASSPPKSGYTGELFF	TGTGCCAGCTCACCACCGAAATCAGGCTACACCGGGGAGCTGTTTTTT
.	13	TRBD1	TRBV24-1	TRBJ2-1	CATSDSGGEVQFF	TGTGCCACCAGTGACTCAGGGGGCGAGGTACAGTTCTTC
few	17	.	TRBV6-2/TRBV6-3	TRBJ1-5	CASSRDPAGNSNQPQHF	TGTGCCAGCAGTAGGGATCCTGCGGGGAATAGCAATCAGCCCCAGCATTTT
.	13	.	TRBV12-3/TRBV12-4	TRBJ2-7	CASGGDRAYEQYF	TGTGCCAGCGGGGGAGACAGAGCCTACGAGCAGTACTTC
.	14	TRBD2	TRBV30	TRBJ2-3	CAWSLGGGSDTQYF	TGTGCCTGGAGTCTGGGCGGGGGATCAGATACGCAGTATTTT
.	13	.	TRBV5-6	TRBJ1-2	CAGSKQEIYGYTF	TGTGCCGGCAGCAAACAGGAGATCTATGGCTACACCTTC
.	12	TRBD1	TRBV20-1	TRBJ1-2	CSASPQGVGYTF	TGCAGTGCCAGCCCACAGGGGGTTGGCTACACCTTC
.	14	.	TRBV7-6	TRBJ2-7	CASSLETVSYEQYF	TGTGCCAGCAGCTTGGAGACAGTTTCCTACGAGCAGTACTTC
.	18	TRBD2	TRBV20-1	TRBJ2-1	CSARDSGAPFSSYNEQFF	TGCAGTGCTAGAGATAGCGGGGCCCCTTTTAGCTCCTACAATGAGCAGTTCTTC
.	13	.	TRBV7-9	TRBJ2-7	CAFHTSERPEQYF	TGTGCCTTTCACACATCGGAGAGGCCTGAGCAGTACTTC